These 21 T cell receptor beta chains came from one sample sequenced in a study of blood T cell repertoires in COVID-19. This table comes from immunoSEQ multiplex PCR, and its TCRdb copy is limited to in-frame clones, with some not included. The sample consists of hundreds of thousands of clones, 75% to 90% of them appearing once. The sample was PBMCs or T cells enriched from blood (not recorded which). These receptors were taken from a middle-aged woman who had recovered from COVID-19.

This chain connects TRBV5-1 to TRBJ2-1; no clear D gene. V lost 0 bases and J 1 base, leaving 5 bases between the germline ends. The CDR3 sequence is 14 residues long. From germline, CDR1 is SGHRS and CDR2 YFSETQ. Here the CDR3 reads CASSLALSYNEQFF. CDR3 sequence (DNA): TGCGCCAGCAGCTTGGCTTTATCCTACAATGAGCAGTTCTTC.

Worth noting for this clone: Other DNA sequences from this sample encode an identical CDR3 as well. The chain combines TRBV5-1 with TRBJ2-1, with 8 bases fitting TRBD2. The CDR3 is 14 residues long. CDR1 and CDR2 from the germline V gene are SGHRS and YFSETQ. The V gene end was trimmed by 2 bases and the J gene end by 4 bases; junction bases not matched to a gene: 2. The CDR3 sequence is CASSLGGGYNEQFF. In DNA, the CDR3 is TGCGCCAGCAGCTTAGGCGGGGGGTACAATGAGCAGTTCTTC.

A remark on this clone: In the same sample, other DNA sequences code for this CDR3. The rearrangement uses TRBV18 and TRBJ2-7, with a weak D call TRBD2 (7 bases). This CDR3 comprises 14 residues. Per the germline V gene, CDR1 is KGHSH and CDR2 is LQKENI. Trimming took off 1 base at V and 2 bases at J, with 9 bases between the two ends. The CDR3, as DNA: TGTGCCAGCTCACCACAAGGGGGGGCCTACGAGCAGTACTTC. Translation: CASSPQGGAYEQYF.

In DNA form, the CDR3 reads TGTGCATGTCAGGGGTACGGAAACACCATATATTTT. It specifies CACQGYGNTIYF. The V call is TRBV30, the J call TRBJ1-3; perhaps TRBD1 as D (6 bases). The germline CDR1 and CDR2 sequences are GTSNPN and SVGIG (reference sequence). The CDR3 extends over 12 amino acids.

The gene calls are TRBV7-3 and TRBJ2-3, with 8 bases fitting TRBD1. After removal of 5 bases from V and 2 bases from J, the junction contained 9 bases not matched to a gene. CDR1 is SGHTA and CDR2 is FQGTGA in the germline V gene. The CDR3 runs to 16 residues. The CDR3 is CASSSWTGKNTDTQYF. The CDR3 nucleotides read TGTGCCAGCAGCAGCTGGACAGGGAAGAACACAGATACGCAGTATTTT.

The chain's CDR3 is CASSSDRRPREQYF. CDR3 nucleotides: TGTGCCAGCAGCTCGGACAGGAGACCCAGGGAGCAGTACTTC. The chain couples TRBV7-9 to TRBJ2-7; 7 nucleotides match TRBD1. Germline V gene data show CDR1 as SEHNR and CDR2 as FQNEAQ (reference sequence). The CDR3 runs 14 residues. V lost 4 bases to trimming and J lost 7 bases; unmatched junction nucleotides: 10.

V usage is TRBV11-2 and J usage is TRBJ2-3; 9 bases are shared with TRBD2. V shed 3 bases and J 3 bases; nucleotides not matched to a gene: 4. The CDR3 covers 15 residues. CDR1 is SGHAT and CDR2 is FQNNGV in the germline V gene. CDR3 DNA: TGTGCCAGCAGCTTCTTGCGGGAGGGTACAGATACGCAGTATTTT. Residues: CASSFLREGTDTQYF. The variable domain in full, completed from reference TRBV11-2 and TRBJ2-3, reads EAGVAQSPRYKIIEKRQSVAFWCNPISGHATLYWYQQILGQGPKLLIQFQNNGVVDDSQLPKDRFSAERLKGVDSTLKIQPAKLEDSAVYLCASSFLREGTDTQYFGPGTRLTVL.

The chain employs TRBV5-5 and TRBJ1-2; D is unresolved. Germline CDR1 is SGHKS and CDR2 is YYEKEE (reference sequence). V shed 0 bases and J shed 4 bases, with 10 bases lying between them. The CDR3 extends over 14 amino acids. The CDR3 DNA sequence: TGTGCCAGCAGCTTGGGAGTCAGCGGCTATGGCTACACCTTC. This codes for CASSLGVSGYGYTF. Full variable domain (rest looked up from reference TRBV5-5 and TRBJ1-2): DAGVTQSPTHLIKTRGQQVTLRCSPISGHKSVSWYQQVLGQGPQFIFQYYEKEERGRGNFPDRFSARQFPNYSSELNVNALLLGDSALYLCASSLGVSGYGYTFGSGTRLTVV.

The rearrangement uses TRBV10-3 and TRBJ1-2; D perhaps matches TRBD1 (6 bases). CDR1 is ENHRY, CDR2 SYGVKD, per germline. V lost 3 bases and J 0 bases, leaving 14 bases between the germline ends. The CDR3 loop spans 16 amino acids. CDR3 loop: CAISDPQGMANYGYTF. The DNA of the CDR3 is TGTGCCATCAGTGACCCACAGGGAATGGCTAACTATGGCTACACCTTC.

This chain uses TRBV21-1 with TRBJ1-5. TRBV21-1 is designated a pseudogene. This CDR3 region has 15 residues. CDR3 sequence (DNA): TGTGCCAGCCTTAGAGAGTCCAATGGCAATCAGCCCCAGCATTTT. Encoded protein: CASLRESNGNQPQHF.

The J gene is TRBJ1-5, the V gene TRBV7-2; D is perhaps TRBD1 (5 bases). This CDR3 is 15 amino acids long. CDR1 and CDR2 (germline): SGHTA, FQGNSA. V dropped 4 bases and J dropped 3 bases, with 13 bases sitting between them. The CDR3 region is CASSSQGGLNQPQHF. The CDR3 DNA sequence: TGTGCCAGCAGCTCCCAGGGTGGCCTCAATCAGCCCCAGCATTTT. Drawing the rest from reference TRBV7-2 and TRBJ1-5, the complete variable domain is GAGVSQSPSNKVTEKGKDVELRCDPISGHTALYWYRQSLGQGLEFLIYFQGNSAPDKSGLPSDRFSAERTGGSVSTLTIQRTQQEDSAVYLCASSSQGGLNQPQHFGDGTRLSIL.

This chain links TRBV15 with TRBJ1-5; no definite D call. This CDR3 spans 13 amino acids. Germline CDR1 and CDR2: LNHNV and YYDKDF (reference sequence). The ends were cut back, 8 bases at V and 0 bases at J, with 8 bases in the middle. The CDR3 bases are TGTGCCACCCGCGGGGATAGCAATCAGCCCCAGCATTTT. Protein product: CATRGDSNQPQHF. Full variable domain (rest looked up from reference TRBV15 and TRBJ1-5): DAMVIQNPRYQVTQFGKPVTLSCSQTLNHNVMYWYQQKSSQAPKLLFHYYDKDFNNEADTPDNFQSRRPNTSFCFLDIRSPGLGDTAMYLCATRGDSNQPQHFGDGTRLSIL.

This chain joins TRBV7-2 and TRBJ2-2; 7 nucleotides line up with TRBD1. After removal of 1 base from V and 2 bases from J, the junction contained 10 bases not matched to a gene. The CDR3 spans 18 residues. The germline CDR1 and CDR2 sequences are SGHTA and FQGNSA. The CDR3 DNA reads as TGTGCCAGCAGCTTAGGATGGGCACAGGGGTTTAACACCGGGGAGCTGTTTTTT. Its translation is CASSLGWAQGFNTGELFF.

The gene calls are TRBV6-6 and TRBJ1-5; unclear D gene. This CDR3 comprises 14 residues. V lost 0 bases and J 7 bases, leaving 10 bases between the germline ends. Per germline, CDR1 MNHNY and CDR2 SVGAGI (reference sequence). The CDR3 sequence: CASSYSGREQPQHF. CDR3 nucleotide sequence: TGTGCCAGCAGTTACTCAGGGAGAGAACAGCCCCAGCATTTT.

This clone was picked up one time. The V gene is TRBV19, the J gene TRBJ1-5; D not certain. Germline V gene sequence: CDR1 LNHDA, CDR2 SQIVND (reference sequence). The CDR3 sequence is 14 residues long. With 0 bases removed from V and 7 bases from J, the gap between germline ends came to 10 bases. CDR3: CASSIEPGSQPQHF. In DNA form, the CDR3 reads TGTGCCAGTAGTATAGAACCAGGTTCGCAGCCCCAGCATTTT. The full variable domain, its missing parts supplied by reference TRBV19 and TRBJ1-5, is DGGITQSPKYLFRKEGQNVTLSCEQNLNHDAMYWYRQDPGQGLRLIYYSQIVNDFQKGDIAEGYSVSREKKESFPLTVTSAQKNPTAFYLCASSIEPGSQPQHFGDGTRLSIL.

This rearrangement joins TRBV2 to TRBJ2-1, with 8 bases that match TRBD2. V shed 0 bases and J 8 bases; nucleotides not matched to a gene: 12. Germline V gene sequence: CDR1 SNHLY, CDR2 FYNNEI. The CDR3 is 17 amino acids. The CDR3 spells CASSEALTGGPSDEQFF. CDR3 in DNA: TGTGCCAGCAGTGAAGCGCTCACGGGAGGGCCCTCGGATGAGCAGTTCTTC.

The rearrangement uses TRBV4-3 and TRBJ2-5, with TRBD2 matching 13 bases. Germline assignment: CDR1 LGHNA and CDR2 YSLEER. The V segment lost 3 bases and the J segment 5 bases; nucleotides outside the gene matches: 6. This CDR3 has 16 amino acids. The CDR3 nucleotides read TGCGCCAGCAGCCAGACTAGCGGGGGGCTCTGGGAGACCCAGTACTTC. Translating gives CASSQTSGGLWETQYF.

This rearrangement joins TRBV12-3 or TRBV12-4 to TRBJ1-5, with 7 positions matching TRBD1. The CDR3 runs 13 residues. Trimming took 8 bases from V and 3 from J; bases not matched to a gene: 4. CDR3 amino acids: CASQGQANQPQHF. The DNA of the CDR3 is TGTGCCAGCCAAGGACAGGCCAATCAGCCCCAGCATTTT.

V gene TRBV7-2 combines with J gene TRBJ2-6, with TRBD2 as a possible D gene (5 bases). The germline gives CDR1 SGHTA, CDR2 FQGNSA. V was cut by 5 bases and J by 0 bases, with 14 bases left in between. The CDR3 runs to 17 residues. In DNA, the CDR3 is TGTGCCAGCAGCCCCCCGGGAAGACACTCTGGGGCCAACGTCCTGACTTTC. Encoded protein: CASSPPGRHSGANVLTF.

This clone was seen a handful of times. Written as DNA, the CDR3 is TGTGCCAGCAGCCTACAGGGGGCTGGGTATTCACCCCTCCACTTT. Encoded protein: CASSLQGAGYSPLHF. The chain employs TRBV7-2 and TRBJ1-6; 9 nucleotides match TRBD1. The CDR3 runs to 15 residues. Germline V gene lookup returns CDR1 SGHTA and CDR2 FQGNSA. The junction had 7 bases not matched to a gene; V was cut back by 5 bases and J by 8 bases.

The chain couples TRBV2 to TRBJ2-5; D perhaps matches TRBD2 (5 bases). The germline CDR1 and CDR2 sequences are SNHLY and FYNNEI. The CDR3 extends over 13 amino acids. V dropped 1 base and J dropped 5 bases, with 8 bases sitting between them. The DNA of the CDR3 is TGTGCCAGCAGTGAAGAGCGGCGGGAGACCCAGTACTTC. Protein: CASSEERRETQYF. The full variable domain, with the rest looked up from reference TRBV2 and TRBJ2-5, is EPEVTQTPSHQVTQMGQEVILRCVPISNHLYFYWYRQILGQKVEFLVSFYNNEISEKSEIFDDQFSVERPDGSNFTLKIRSTKLEDSAMYFCASSEERRETQYFGPGTRLLVL.